Detailed here is one T cell receptor (beta chain). The data originate from a study of blood T cells in healthy people across ages. V shed 2 bases and J shed 8 bases, with 21 bases lying between them. The CDR3 is 16 residues long. CDR1 SEHNR and CDR2 FQNEAQ come from the germline V gene (reference sequence). It was with a sample-barcoded 5' primer and a J-beta primer mix that a second PCR of roughly 7 to 12 cycles was run. Each cDNA molecule, via a template-switch adaptor with 12 random nucleotides, was tagged. TCRdb re-analysed the 5' RACE reads in MiXCR, keeping a single row per CDR3 protein. Of roughly 1,800,000 distinct CDR3 sequences in the sample, roughly 50% were seen once.

V and J are TRBV7-9 and TRBJ2-5, with D tentatively TRBD2 (6 bases). Sequenced material: blood. The TCR was taken from a woman aged 40-49 years in good health. CDR3 sequence: CASSLRSSVGGNTQYF. CDR3 sequence (DNA): TGTGCCAGCAGCTTAAGGTCTAGCGTGGGGGGTAATACCCAGTACTTC.